This TCR beta chain was recorded in a study of beta chain features in type 1 diabetes. Study-level background: The patient and healthy donor groups were comparable for age, gender and cell yields.

Points on this clone: Its antigen is undetermined.

CDR3 length: 12 residues. The V and J ends lost 5 bases and 5 bases respectively, with 9 bases between them. Germline values: CDR1 SEHNR, CDR2 FQNEAQ (reference sequence). Overall study findings and caveats: Patients with type 1 diabetes showed fewer VDJ junction insertions and more deletions. Across all four CD4+ subsets, people with type 1 diabetes showed modestly shorter TCRB CDR3s.

Every isolated RNA sample was fully reverse transcribed, so sequencing captured expressed TCRB transcripts. Assay: immunoSEQ multiplex PCR; the TCRdb copy retains only in-frame clones and omits some. The profile shows 300,000 to 400,000 clones, roughly 9.6% of them singletons. Sorting gave populations that all exceeded 98% purity. V and J are TRBV7-9 and TRBJ1-2, with a tentative D call TRBD1 (5 bases). This TCR was sampled from a woman in her 30s in good health. Material: naive CD4+ T cells from blood. CDR3 amino acids: CASSPDRYGYTF. CDR3 bases: TGTGCCAGCAGCCCAGACAGATATGGCTACACCTTC.